This T cell receptor beta chain stems from a study of shared clonotypes between healthy human individuals. CDR3 length: 14 amino acids. Per germline, CDR1 LNHDA and CDR2 SQIVND (reference sequence). Trimming took off 3 bases at V and 1 base at J, with 10 bases between the two ends. The table came from immunoSEQ multiplex PCR; TCRdb's copy has only in-frame clones and leaves some out. The data show around 430,000 clones, 70% to 80% seen once. The sequence was obtained from a woman in her thirties or forties in good health. Some clones in this sample may be carry-over from other donors' samples. The sequencing sample was made of PBMCs. The chain combines TRBV19 with TRBJ2-7; the D is unclear. CDR3 nucleotide sequence: TGTGCCAGTAGTATTGATGGGCGGTCCTACGAGCAGTACTTC. Translated: CASSIDGRSYEQYF.